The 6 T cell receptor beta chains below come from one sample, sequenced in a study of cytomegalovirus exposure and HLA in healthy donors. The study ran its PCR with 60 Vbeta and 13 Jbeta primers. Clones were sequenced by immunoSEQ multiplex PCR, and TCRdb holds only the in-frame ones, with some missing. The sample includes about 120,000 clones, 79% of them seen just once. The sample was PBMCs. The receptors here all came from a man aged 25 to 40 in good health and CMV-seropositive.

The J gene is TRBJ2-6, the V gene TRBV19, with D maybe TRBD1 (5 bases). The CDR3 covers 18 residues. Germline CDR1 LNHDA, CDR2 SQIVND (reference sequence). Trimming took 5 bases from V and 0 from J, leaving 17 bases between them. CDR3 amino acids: CASSERTLPRSGANVLTF. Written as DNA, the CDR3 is TGTGCCAGTAGTGAGAGGACACTCCCTCGCTCTGGGGCCAACGTCCTGACTTTC.

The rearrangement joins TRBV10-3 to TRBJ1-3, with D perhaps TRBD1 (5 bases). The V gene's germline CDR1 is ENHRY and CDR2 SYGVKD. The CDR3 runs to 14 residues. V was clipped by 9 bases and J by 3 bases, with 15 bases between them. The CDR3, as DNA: TGTGCCATACGACCCAGGGAGGGTGGAAACACCATATATTTT. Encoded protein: CAIRPREGGNTIYF.

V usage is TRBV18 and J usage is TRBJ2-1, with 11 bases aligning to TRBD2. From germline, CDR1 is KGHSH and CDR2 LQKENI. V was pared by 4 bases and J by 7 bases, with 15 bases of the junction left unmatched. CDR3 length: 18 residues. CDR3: CASSLVANSGGAWNEQFF. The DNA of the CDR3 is TGTGCCAGCTCACTCGTCGCTAATAGCGGGGGGGCCTGGAATGAGCAGTTCTTC.

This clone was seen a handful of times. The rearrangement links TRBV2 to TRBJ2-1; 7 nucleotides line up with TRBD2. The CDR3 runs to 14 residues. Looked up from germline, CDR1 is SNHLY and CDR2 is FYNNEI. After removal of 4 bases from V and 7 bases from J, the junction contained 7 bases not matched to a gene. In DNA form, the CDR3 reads TGTGCCAGCAGTGGGACTAGTGGATTGAATGAGCAGTTCTTC. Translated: CASSGTSGLNEQFF.

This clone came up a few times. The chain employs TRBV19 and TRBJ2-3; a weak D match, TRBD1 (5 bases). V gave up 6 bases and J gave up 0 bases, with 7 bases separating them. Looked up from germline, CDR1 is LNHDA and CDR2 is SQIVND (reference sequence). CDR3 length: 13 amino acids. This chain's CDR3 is CASRGRSTDTQYF. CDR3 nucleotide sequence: TGTGCCAGTAGGGGGCGGAGCACAGATACGCAGTATTTT.

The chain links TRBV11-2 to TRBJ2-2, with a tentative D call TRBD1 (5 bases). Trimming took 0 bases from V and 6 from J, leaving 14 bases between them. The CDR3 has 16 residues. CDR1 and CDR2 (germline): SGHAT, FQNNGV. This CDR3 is CASSLDPGLLSGELFF. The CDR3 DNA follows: TGTGCCAGCAGCTTAGATCCAGGGTTACTCTCCGGGGAGCTGTTTTTT.